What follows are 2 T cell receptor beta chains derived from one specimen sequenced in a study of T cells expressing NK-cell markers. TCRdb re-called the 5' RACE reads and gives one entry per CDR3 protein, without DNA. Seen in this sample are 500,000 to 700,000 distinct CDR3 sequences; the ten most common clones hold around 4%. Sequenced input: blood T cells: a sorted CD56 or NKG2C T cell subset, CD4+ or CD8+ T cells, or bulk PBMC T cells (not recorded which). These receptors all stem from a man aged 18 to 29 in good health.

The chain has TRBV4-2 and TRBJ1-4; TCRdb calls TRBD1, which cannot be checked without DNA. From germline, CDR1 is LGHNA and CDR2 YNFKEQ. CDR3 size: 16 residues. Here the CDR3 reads CASSQEPGQNNEKLFF.

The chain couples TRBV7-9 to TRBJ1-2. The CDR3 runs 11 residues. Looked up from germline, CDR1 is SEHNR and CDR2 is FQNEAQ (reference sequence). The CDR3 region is CASSSGLGYTF.